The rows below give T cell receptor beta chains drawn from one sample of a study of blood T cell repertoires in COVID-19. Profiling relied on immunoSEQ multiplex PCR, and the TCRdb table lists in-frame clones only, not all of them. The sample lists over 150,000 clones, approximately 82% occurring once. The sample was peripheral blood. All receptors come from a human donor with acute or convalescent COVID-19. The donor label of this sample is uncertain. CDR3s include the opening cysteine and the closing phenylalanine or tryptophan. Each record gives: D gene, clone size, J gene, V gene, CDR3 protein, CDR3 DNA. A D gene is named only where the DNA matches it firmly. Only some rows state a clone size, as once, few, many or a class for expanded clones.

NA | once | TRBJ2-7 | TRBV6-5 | CASSPTGFNYEQYF | TGTGCCAGCAGTCCGACCGGGTTTAACTACGAGCAGTACTTC
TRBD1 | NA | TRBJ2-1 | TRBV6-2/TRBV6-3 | CASSLPRQGGYNEQFF | TGTGCCAGCAGTCTCCCCAGACAGGGGGGTTACAATGAGCAGTTCTTC
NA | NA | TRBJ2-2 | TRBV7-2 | CASRRGQNANTGELFF | TGTGCCAGCAGACGAGGACAGAACGCGAACACCGGGGAGCTGTTTTTT
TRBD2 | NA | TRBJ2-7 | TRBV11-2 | CATRGGVSYEQYF | TGTGCCACCCGGGGGGGGGTAAGTTACGAGCAGTACTTC
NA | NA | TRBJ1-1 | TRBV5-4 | CASSPTGNTEAFF | TGTGCCAGCAGCCCAACGGGGAACACTGAAGCTTTCTTT
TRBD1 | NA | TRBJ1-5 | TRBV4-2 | CASSQEEAGGYQPQHF | TGTGCCAGCAGCCAAGAGGAGGCAGGGGGCTATCAGCCCCAGCATTTT
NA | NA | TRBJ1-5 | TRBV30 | CAWSALYSNQPQHF | TGTGCCTGGAGTGCCCTATATAGCAATCAGCCCCAGCATTTT
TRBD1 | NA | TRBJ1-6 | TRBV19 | CASRAGQRGFNSPLHF | TGTGCCAGTAGGGCGGGACAGAGGGGCTTTAATTCACCCCTCCACTTT
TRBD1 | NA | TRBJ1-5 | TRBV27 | CASSPGQGWYQPQHF | TGTGCCAGCAGTCCCGGACAGGGATGGTATCAGCCCCAGCATTTT
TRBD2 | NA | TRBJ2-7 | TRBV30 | CAWSTGTSVYEQYF | TGTGCCTGGAGTACGGGGACTAGCGTGTACGAGCAGTACTTC
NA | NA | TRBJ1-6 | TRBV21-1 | CASTSRQMNSPLHF | TGTGCCAGCACCTCCCGACAGATGAATTCACCCCTCCACTTT
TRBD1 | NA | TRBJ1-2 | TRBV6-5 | CASSPTGVLGYTF | TGTGCCAGCAGTCCAACAGGGGTTCTTGGCTACACCTTC
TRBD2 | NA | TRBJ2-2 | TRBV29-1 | CSVQREGNTGELFF | TGCAGCGTACAGCGGGAGGGAAACACCGGGGAGCTGTTTTTT
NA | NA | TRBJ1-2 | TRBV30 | CAWSKSSSGYTF | TGTGCCTGGAGCAAGTCCTCGAGCGGCTACACCTTC
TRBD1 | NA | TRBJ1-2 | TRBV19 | CAISTGPKGGYTF | TGTGCCATCTCGACAGGGCCTAAAGGTGGCTACACCTTC
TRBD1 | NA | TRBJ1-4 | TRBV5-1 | CASSLRTGNEKLFF | TGCGCCAGCAGCTTGAGGACAGGGAATGAAAAACTGTTTTTT
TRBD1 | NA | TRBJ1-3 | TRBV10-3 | CAIKGQGTSGNTIYF | TGTGCCATCAAAGGACAGGGGACCTCTGGAAACACCATATATTTT
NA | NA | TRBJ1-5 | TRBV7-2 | CASSLFGGGSNQPQHF | TGTGCCAGCAGCTTATTCGGGGGTGGGAGCAATCAGCCCCAGCATTTT
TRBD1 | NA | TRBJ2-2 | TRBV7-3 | CASSSGQDYTGELFF | TGTGCCAGCAGCTCAGGACAGGACTACACCGGGGAGCTGTTTTTT